Listed below are T cell receptor beta chains from one sample, sequenced in a study of cytomegalovirus exposure and HLA in healthy donors. Sequencing was performed with immunoSEQ multiplex PCR; in TCRdb, only in-frame clones are kept and a portion is missing. The data hold 150,000 to 200,000 clones, with about three quarters observed a single time. Sequenced: PBMCs. These TCRs come from a woman in her 30s in good health and CMV-seronegative. CDR3s include the opening cysteine and the closing phenylalanine or tryptophan. The D gene is left open where the match is weak. Where a row states a size, it is once, few, many or the class of an expanded clone; other rows omit it.

V	J	size	D	CDR3	DNA
TRBV5-1	TRBJ1-2	NA	TRBD1	CASSLGTVANYGYTF	TGCGCCAGCAGCTTAGGGACAGTAGCTAACTATGGCTACACCTTC
TRBV15	TRBJ2-3	NA	TRBD2	CATSTSSSGAFPSTDTQYF	TGTGCCACCAGCACTAGTTCTAGCGGAGCTTTTCCTAGCACAGATACGCAGTATTTT
TRBV7-8	TRBJ1-5	NA	NA	CASSLEAGAQPQHF	TGTGCCAGCAGCTTAGAAGCAGGGGCTCAGCCCCAGCATTTT
TRBV30	TRBJ1-4	NA	NA	CAWSGGQSTNEKLFF	TGTGCCTGGAGTGGAGGACAATCAACTAATGAAAAACTGTTTTTT
TRBV6-1	TRBJ2-7	NA	NA	CASSESEGGTFFDEQYF	TGTGCCAGCAGTGAATCCGAGGGGGGGACCTTCTTCGACGAGCAGTACTTC
TRBV29-1	TRBJ1-5	NA	NA	CSVNEGGSNQPQHF	TGCAGCGTTAATGAGGGAGGTAGCAATCAGCCCCAGCATTTT
TRBV11-3	TRBJ2-2	NA	TRBD1	CASSLGLGQGPYTGELFF	TGTGCCAGCAGCTTAGGCTTGGGACAGGGCCCCTACACCGGGGAGCTGTTTTTT
TRBV11-2	TRBJ2-7	NA	TRBD2	CASSRGGQVYEQYF	TGTGCCAGCAGCCGGGGGGGCCAAGTGTACGAGCAGTACTTC
TRBV5-1	TRBJ2-7	NA	TRBD2	CASSLASGGSHYEQYF	TGCGCCAGCAGCTTGGCCTCGGGGGGGAGCCACTACGAGCAGTACTTC
TRBV5-1	TRBJ2-1	NA	TRBD2	CASSSGGRVTYNEQFF	TGCGCCAGCAGCTCGGGTGGGAGGGTCACCTACAATGAGCAGTTCTTC
TRBV7-8	TRBJ1-2	once	TRBD1	CASSWYRGGGYTF	TGTGCCAGCAGCTGGTACAGGGGAGGCGGCTACACCTTC
TRBV7-7	TRBJ2-6	NA	TRBD1	CASSAGTGESNVLTF	TGTGCCAGCAGCGCTGGGACAGGGGAATCCAACGTCCTGACTTTC
TRBV5-4	TRBJ1-4	NA	NA	CASSLAGGANEKLFF	TGTGCCAGCAGCTTGGCCGGAGGGGCTAATGAAAAACTGTTTTTT
TRBV30	TRBJ2-1	NA	TRBD2	CAWTGTSGRNEQFF	TGTGCCTGGACTGGGACTAGCGGGAGGAATGAGCAGTTCTTC
TRBV6-1	TRBJ2-1	NA	NA	CASYRSSGANEQFF	TGTGCCAGCTACCGAAGTAGTGGGGCCAATGAGCAGTTCTTC
TRBV5-4	TRBJ2-2	NA	TRBD2	CASSFGPGGNTGELFF	TGTGCCAGCAGCTTCGGTCCGGGGGGGAACACCGGGGAGCTGTTTTTT
TRBV5-1	TRBJ2-5	NA	NA	CASSFTVAGEKTQYF	TGCGCCAGCAGCTTCACCGTGGCAGGGGAAAAGACCCAGTACTTC
TRBV27	TRBJ2-3	NA	TRBD1	CASSLGTGMNTQYF	TGTGCCAGCAGTCTCGGGACAGGAATGAATACGCAGTATTTT
TRBV5-1	TRBJ2-7	NA	TRBD1	CASRVGTGSYEQYF	TGCGCCAGCAGGGTGGGGACAGGGTCCTACGAGCAGTACTTC
TRBV10-3	TRBJ2-1	NA	TRBD2	CAISEFRGTSGNEQFF	TGTGCCATCAGTGAATTCCGGGGGACTAGCGGCAATGAGCAGTTCTTC
TRBV7-9	TRBJ1-2	NA	NA	CASSLATLAGLNGYTF	TGTGCCAGCAGCTTAGCTACGTTAGCAGGGCTAAATGGCTACACCTTC
TRBV10-3	TRBJ2-1	many	TRBD1	CAISFPRAGQGVGGSYNEQFF	TGTGCCATCAGTTTTCCTCGGGCGGGACAGGGAGTTGGCGGATCCTACAATGAGCAGTTCTTC
TRBV9	TRBJ2-1	few	TRBD2	CASSASGRPDNEQFF	TGTGCCAGCAGCGCTAGCGGGAGGCCGGACAATGAGCAGTTCTTC
TRBV6-4	TRBJ2-1	NA	TRBD2	CASSDSLRGNNEQFF	TGTGCCAGCAGTGACTCGTTGCGGGGGAACAATGAGCAGTTCTTC
TRBV5-1	TRBJ1-2	NA	TRBD1	CASSPQTGALSGYTF	TGCGCCAGCAGCCCCCAGACAGGGGCACTCAGCGGCTACACCTTC
TRBV28	TRBJ1-5	NA	NA	CASSPAGQGNLNQPQHF	TGTGCCAGCAGCCCCGCCGGGCAGGGGAACCTCAATCAGCCCCAGCATTTT